The 2 T cell receptor beta chains reported below all come from one sample, sequenced in a study of T cells in Graves' hyperthyroidism and ophthalmopathy. From RNA transcripts, TCR beta CDR3 regions were amplified. First-round RT-PCR of the TCR CDR3 relied on the HTBI primer set. TCRdb reanalysed the multiplex PCR reads using MiXCR and keeps one entry per CDR3 protein. The sample contains fewer than 900,000 distinct CDR3 sequences, around 17% of which appear only once. The sample was blood. All receptors come from a man aged 18-30 years with Graves' hyperthyroidism.

The table lists this clonotype with a few counts. The J gene is TRBJ1-5, the V gene TRBV7-9; D not resolved. CDR3 length: 15 residues. The germline CDR1 and CDR2 sequences are SEHNR and FQNEAQ (reference sequence). Deletions cut 1 base from V and 0 bases from J, with 7 bases between. CDR3 region: CASSLGSYSNQPQHF. In DNA form, the CDR3 reads TGTGCCAGCAGCTTAGGGAGCTATAGCAATCAGCCCCAGCATTTT.

The J gene is TRBJ1-2, the V gene TRBV6-2 or TRBV6-3; D unresolved. Germline loops: CDR1 MNHEY, CDR2 SVGEGT. The CDR3 consists of 12 residues. Trimming left V 5 bases short and J 5 bases short, with 9 bases between. CDR3 region: CASSRQEYGYTF. The CDR3 bases are TGTGCCAGCAGTCGGCAGGAATATGGCTACACCTTC.